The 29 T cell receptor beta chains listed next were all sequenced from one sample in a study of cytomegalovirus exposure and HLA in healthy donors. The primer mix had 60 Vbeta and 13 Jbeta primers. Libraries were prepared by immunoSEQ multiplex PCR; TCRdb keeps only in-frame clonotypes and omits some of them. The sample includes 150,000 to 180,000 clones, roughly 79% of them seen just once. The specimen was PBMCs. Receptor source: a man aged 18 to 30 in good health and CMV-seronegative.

This CDR3 is CASSALDRAGELFF. The CDR3 DNA reads as TGTGCCAGCAGCGCACTGGACAGGGCCGGGGAGCTGTTTTTT. V gene TRBV9 combines with J gene TRBJ2-2, with 8 nucleotides matching TRBD1. The germline CDR1 and CDR2 sequences are SGDLS and YYNGEE. The length of the CDR3 is 14 residues. Losses at the gene ends were 3 bases for V and 6 bases for J; bases not matched to a gene: 4.

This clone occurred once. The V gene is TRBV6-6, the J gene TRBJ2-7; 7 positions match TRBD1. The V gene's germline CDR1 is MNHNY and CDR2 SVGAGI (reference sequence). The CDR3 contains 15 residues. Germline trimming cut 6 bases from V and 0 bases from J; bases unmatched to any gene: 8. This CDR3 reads CASRLGTANSYEQYV. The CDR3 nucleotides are TGTGCCAGCAGGCTCGGGACAGCAAACTCCTACGAGCAGTACGTC.

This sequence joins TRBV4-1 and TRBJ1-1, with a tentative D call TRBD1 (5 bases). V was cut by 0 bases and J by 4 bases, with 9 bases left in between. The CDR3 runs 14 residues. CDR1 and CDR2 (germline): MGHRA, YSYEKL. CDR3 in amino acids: CASSQEARGTEAFF. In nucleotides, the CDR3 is TGCGCCAGCAGCCAAGAAGCAAGGGGCACTGAAGCTTTCTTT.

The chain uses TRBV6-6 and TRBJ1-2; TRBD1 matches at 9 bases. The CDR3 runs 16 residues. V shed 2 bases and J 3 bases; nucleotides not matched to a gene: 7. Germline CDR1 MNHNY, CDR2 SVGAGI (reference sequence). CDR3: CASSYEERQGDYGYTF. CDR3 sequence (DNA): TGTGCCAGCAGTTACGAGGAGAGACAGGGGGACTATGGCTACACCTTC.

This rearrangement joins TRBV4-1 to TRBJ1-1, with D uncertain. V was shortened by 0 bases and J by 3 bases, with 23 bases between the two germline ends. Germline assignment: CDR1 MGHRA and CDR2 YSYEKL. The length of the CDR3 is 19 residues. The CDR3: CASSQDWFERSRGDTEAFF. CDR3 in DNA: TGCGCCAGCAGCCAAGATTGGTTCGAGAGATCCCGCGGGGACACTGAAGCTTTCTTT.

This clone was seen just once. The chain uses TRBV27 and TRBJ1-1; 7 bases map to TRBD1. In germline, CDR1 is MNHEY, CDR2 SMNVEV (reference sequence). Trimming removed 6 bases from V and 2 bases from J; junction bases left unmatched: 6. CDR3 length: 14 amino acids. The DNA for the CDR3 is TGTGCCAGCAGGGAGACAGGGACTAACACTGAAGCTTTCTTT. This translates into CASRETGTNTEAFF.

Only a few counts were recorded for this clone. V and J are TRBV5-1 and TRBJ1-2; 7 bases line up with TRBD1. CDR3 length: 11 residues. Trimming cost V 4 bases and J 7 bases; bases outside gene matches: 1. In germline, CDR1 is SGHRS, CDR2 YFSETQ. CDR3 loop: CASSQGGGYTF. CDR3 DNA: TGCGCCAGCAGCCAGGGGGGTGGCTACACCTTC.

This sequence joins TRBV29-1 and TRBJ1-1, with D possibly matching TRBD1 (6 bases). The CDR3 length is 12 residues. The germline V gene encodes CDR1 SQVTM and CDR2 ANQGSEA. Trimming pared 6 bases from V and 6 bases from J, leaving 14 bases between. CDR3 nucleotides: TGCAGCGTCGAAATAGGGGGGGCTGAAGCTTTCTTT. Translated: CSVEIGGAEAFF.

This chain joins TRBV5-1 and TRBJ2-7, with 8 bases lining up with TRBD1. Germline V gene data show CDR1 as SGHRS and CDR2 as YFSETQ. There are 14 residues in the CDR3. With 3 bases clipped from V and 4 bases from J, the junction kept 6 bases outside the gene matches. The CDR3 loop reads CASSSMTGEYEQYF. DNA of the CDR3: TGCGCCAGCAGCTCCATGACAGGGGAGTACGAGCAGTACTTC.

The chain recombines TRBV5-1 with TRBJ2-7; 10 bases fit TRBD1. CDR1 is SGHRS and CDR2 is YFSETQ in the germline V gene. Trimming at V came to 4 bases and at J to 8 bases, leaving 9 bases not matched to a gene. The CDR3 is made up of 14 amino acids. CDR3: CASSPGDRGLQQYV. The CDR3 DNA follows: TGCGCCAGCAGCCCAGGGGACAGGGGTTTGCAGCAGTACGTC.

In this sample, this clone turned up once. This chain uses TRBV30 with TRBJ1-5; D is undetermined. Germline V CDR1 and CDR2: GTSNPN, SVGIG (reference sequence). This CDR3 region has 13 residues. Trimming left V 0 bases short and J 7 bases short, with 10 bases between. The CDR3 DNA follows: TGTGCCTGGAGTGTAAATACGGAGCAGCCCCAGCATTTT. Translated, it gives CAWSVNTEQPQHF.

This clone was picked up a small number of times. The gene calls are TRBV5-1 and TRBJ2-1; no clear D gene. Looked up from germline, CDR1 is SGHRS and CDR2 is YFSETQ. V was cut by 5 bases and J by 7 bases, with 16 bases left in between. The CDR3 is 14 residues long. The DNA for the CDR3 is TGCGCCAGCAGTTCCTTCACAGCCAATAATGAGCAGTTCTTC. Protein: CASSSFTANNEQFF.

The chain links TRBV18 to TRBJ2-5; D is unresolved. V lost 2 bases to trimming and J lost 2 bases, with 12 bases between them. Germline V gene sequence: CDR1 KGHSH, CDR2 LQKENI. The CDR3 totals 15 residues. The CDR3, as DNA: TGTGCCAGCTCACCAACTATCGCGGAACAAGAGACCCAGTACTTC. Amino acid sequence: CASSPTIAEQETQYF.

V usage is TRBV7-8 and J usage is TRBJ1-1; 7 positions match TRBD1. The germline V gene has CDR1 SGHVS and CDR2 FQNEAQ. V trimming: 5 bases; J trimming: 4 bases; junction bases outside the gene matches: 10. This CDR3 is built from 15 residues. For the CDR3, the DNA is TGTGCCAGCAGCCTAAGGGACAGCCGGGGCACTGAAGCTTTCTTT. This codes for CASSLRDSRGTEAFF.

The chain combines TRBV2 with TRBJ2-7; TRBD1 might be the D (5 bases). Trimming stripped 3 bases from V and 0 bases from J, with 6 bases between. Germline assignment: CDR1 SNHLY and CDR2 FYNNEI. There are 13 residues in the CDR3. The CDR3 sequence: CASSETVSYEQYV. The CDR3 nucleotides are TGTGCCAGCAGTGAGACAGTCTCCTACGAGCAGTACGTC.

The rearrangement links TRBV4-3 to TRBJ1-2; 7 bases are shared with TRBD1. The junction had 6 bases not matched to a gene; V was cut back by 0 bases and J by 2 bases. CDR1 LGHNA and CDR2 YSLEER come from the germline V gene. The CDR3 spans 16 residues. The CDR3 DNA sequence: TGCGCCAGCAGCCAAGAAGATTTGACAGGGAACTATGGCTACACCTTC. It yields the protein CASSQEDLTGNYGYTF.

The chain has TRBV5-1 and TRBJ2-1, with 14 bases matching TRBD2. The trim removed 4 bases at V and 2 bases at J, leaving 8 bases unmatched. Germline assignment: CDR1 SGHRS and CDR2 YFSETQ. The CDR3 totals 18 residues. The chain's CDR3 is CASSPAGTSGGPYNEQFF. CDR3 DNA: TGCGCCAGCAGCCCCGCCGGGACTAGCGGGGGACCCTACAATGAGCAGTTCTTC.

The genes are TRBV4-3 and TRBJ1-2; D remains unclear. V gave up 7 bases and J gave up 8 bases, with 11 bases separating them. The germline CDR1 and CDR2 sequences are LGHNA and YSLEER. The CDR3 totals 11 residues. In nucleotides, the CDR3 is TGCGCCAGCATGAGGGAAGGCGGCTACACCTTC. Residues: CASMREGGYTF.

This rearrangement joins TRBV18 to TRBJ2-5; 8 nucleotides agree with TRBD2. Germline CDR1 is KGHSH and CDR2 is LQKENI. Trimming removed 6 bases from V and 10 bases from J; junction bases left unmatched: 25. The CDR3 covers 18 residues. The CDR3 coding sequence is TGTGCCAGCTCCCCAGCACCCCCAGGGGTCGGGGGGGCCTTGGACCAGTACTTC. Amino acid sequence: CASSPAPPGVGGALDQYF.

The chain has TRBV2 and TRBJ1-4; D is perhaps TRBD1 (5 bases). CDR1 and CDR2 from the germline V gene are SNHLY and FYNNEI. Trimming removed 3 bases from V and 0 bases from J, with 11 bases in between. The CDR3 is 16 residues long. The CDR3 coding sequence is TGTGCCAGCAGTGATTGGTGGGGGGCAACTAATGAAAAACTGTTTTTT. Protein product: CASSDWWGATNEKLFF.

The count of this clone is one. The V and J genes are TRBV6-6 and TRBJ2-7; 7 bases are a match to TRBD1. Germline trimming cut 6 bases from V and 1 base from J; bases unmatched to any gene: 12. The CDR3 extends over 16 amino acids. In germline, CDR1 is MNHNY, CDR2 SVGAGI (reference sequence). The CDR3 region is CASRRYTGTASYEQYV. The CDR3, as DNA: TGTGCCAGCAGGCGATATACCGGGACAGCGTCCTACGAGCAGTACGTC.

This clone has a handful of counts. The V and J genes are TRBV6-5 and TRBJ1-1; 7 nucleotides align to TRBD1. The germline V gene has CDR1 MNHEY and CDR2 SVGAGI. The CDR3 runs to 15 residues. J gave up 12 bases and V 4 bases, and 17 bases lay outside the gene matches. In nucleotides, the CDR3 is TGTGCCAGCAGTTGGTCAACGTCCAGGGGGGACAAGTCTTTCTTT. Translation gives CASSWSTSRGDKSFF.

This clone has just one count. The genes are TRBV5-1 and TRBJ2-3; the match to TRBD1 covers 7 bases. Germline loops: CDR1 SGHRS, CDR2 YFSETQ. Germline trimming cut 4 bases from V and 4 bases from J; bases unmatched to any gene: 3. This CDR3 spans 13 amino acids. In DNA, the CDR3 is TGCGCCAGCAGCCCAACAGGGGCAGATACGCAGTATTTT. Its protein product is CASSPTGADTQYF.

The CDR3 sequence is CSVEDLAERGSNTEAFF. The CDR3 coding sequence is TGCAGCGTTGAAGATTTAGCGGAGCGGGGTTCGAACACTGAAGCTTTCTTT. This chain uses TRBV29-1 with TRBJ1-1, with D unclear. CDR1 and CDR2 from the germline V gene are SQVTM and ANQGSEA. This CDR3 spans 17 amino acids. V shed 0 bases and J shed 1 base, with 18 bases lying between them.

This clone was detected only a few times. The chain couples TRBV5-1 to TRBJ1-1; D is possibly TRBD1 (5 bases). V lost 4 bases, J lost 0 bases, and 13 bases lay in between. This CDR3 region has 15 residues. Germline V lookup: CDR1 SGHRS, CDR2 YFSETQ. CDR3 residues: CASSARGGLNTEAFF. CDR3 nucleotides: TGCGCCAGCAGCGCCCGGGGGGGTTTGAACACTGAAGCTTTCTTT.

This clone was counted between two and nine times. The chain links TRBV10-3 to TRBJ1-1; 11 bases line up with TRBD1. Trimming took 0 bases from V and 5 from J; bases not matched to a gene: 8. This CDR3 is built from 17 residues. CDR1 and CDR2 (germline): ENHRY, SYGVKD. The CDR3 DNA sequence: TGTGCCATCAGTGAGTCGGGGACAGGGGGAATGAGAACTGAAGCTTTCTTT. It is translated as CAISESGTGGMRTEAFF.

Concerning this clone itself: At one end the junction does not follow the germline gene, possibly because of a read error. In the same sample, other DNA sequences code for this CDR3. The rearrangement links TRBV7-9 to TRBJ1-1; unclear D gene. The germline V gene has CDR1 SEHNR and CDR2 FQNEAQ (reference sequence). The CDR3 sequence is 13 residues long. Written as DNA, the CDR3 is TGTGCCAGCAGCTTTAACGGGAACACCGAAGCTTTCTTT. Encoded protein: CASSFNGNTEAFF.

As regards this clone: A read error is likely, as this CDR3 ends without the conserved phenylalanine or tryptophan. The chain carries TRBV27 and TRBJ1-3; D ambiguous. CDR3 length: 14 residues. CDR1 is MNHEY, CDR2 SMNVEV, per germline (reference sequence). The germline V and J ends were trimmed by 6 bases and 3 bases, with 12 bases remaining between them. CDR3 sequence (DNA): TGTGCCAGCAGGGCCGGACTCGGTGGAAACACCATATATCTT. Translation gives CASRAGLGGNTIYL.

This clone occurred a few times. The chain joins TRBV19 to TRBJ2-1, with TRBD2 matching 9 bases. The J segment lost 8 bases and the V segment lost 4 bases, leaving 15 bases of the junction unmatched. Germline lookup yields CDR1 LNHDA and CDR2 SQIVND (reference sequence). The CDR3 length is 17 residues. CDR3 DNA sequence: TGTGCCAGTAGTACAATTGTAGCGGGGGTAAGGGGCCATGAGCAGTTCTTC. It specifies CASSTIVAGVRGHEQFF. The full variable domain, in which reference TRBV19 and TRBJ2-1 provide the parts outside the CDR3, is DGGITQSPKYLFRKEGQNVTLSCEQNLNHDAMYWYRQDPGQGLRLIYYSQIVNDFQKGDIAEGYSVSREKKESFPLTVTSAQKNPTAFYLCASSTIVAGVRGHEQFFGPGTRLTVL.